These 18 T cell receptor beta chains were all obtained from the same sample, sequenced in a study of vaccination and CD4 T cells after COVID-19 (dated by TCRdb to between 2020 and 2023). Library prep was done by PCR. Sequencing instrument: Illumina iSeq 100. TCR sequencing of DNA from cultured CD4+ T cells used the Oncomine TCR Beta short-read assay at the Johns Hopkins FTIC core. TCRdb handled the public reads itself, with Q25 trimming in fastp and clone calling in MiXCR, and kept productive beta chains. Rows are combined by CDR3 protein, so each entry shows the most common genes and DNA. This sample comprises roughly 4,000 distinct CDR3 sequences, roughly 77% of them detected only once. The ten largest make up less than 40% of the sample. The treatment or condition label on this specimen signifies: roughly nine-day PBMC culture with coronavirus spike peptide pools or control peptides (ViraFEST assay).

Their antigens remain unidentified. What was sequenced was CD4+ T cells from blood, cultured in vitro. These receptors originate from a human donor who had recovered from COVID-19.

This clonotype was observed a few times. CDR3 sequence (DNA): TGTGCCAGCAGCTTAGCGTTTACTAGCGGGGGGGCAGATACGCAGTATTTT. This gives the protein CASSLAFTSGGADTQYF. The J gene is TRBJ2-3, the V gene TRBV7-2; 13 nucleotides agree with TRBD2. V was pared by 0 bases and J by 4 bases, with 4 bases of the junction left unmatched. Germline CDR1 and CDR2: SGHTA and FQGNSA. CDR3 length: 17 amino acids.

This clonotype came up once. This sequence joins TRBV6-1 and TRBJ1-6, with a tentative D call TRBD1 (6 bases). The V and J ends lost 8 bases and 7 bases respectively, with 12 bases between them. Per the germline V gene, CDR1 is MNHNS and CDR2 is SASEGT. CDR3 length: 13 residues. In nucleotides, the CDR3 is TGTGCCAGCGGCTTGGGGGCAAATTCACCCCTCCACTTT. This gives the protein CASGLGANSPLHF.

Judged by abundance, this clonotype is large. The rearrangement joins TRBV18 to TRBJ1-1, with D possibly being TRBD1 (5 bases). Between the trimmed V and J ends, which lost 6 bases and 7 bases, there was a span of 15 bases. This CDR3 spans 13 amino acids. Germline loops: CDR1 KGHSH, CDR2 LQKENI. The CDR3 sequence: CASSPRGVGEAFF. In nucleotides, the CDR3 is TGTGCCAGCTCTCCGAGGGGCGTGGGTGAAGCTTTCTTT.

The chain has TRBV21-1 and TRBJ1-6; the listed D gene, TRBD1, was not tested against the DNA. TRBV21-1 is a recognized pseudogene. The CDR3 is 19 amino acids. In nucleotides, the CDR3 is TGTGCCAGCAGCACGTATTCGGCGGGACAGGGGGCTTTGGATTCACCCCTCCACTTT. Residues: CASSTYSAGQGALDSPLHF.

Only one count was recorded for this clonotype. The V call is TRBV20-1, the J call TRBJ2-3; D remains ambiguous. The CDR3 is 12 amino acids. V was trimmed by 6 bases and J by 1 base, leaving 8 bases between them. In germline, CDR1 is DFQATT, CDR2 SNEGSKA (reference sequence). CDR3 in amino acids: CSAPKGTDTQYF. The DNA of the CDR3 is TGCAGTGCACCAAAGGGCACAGATACGCAGTATTTT.

This chain joins TRBV6-1 and TRBJ1-1; D might be TRBD1 (6 bases). Trimming stripped 6 bases from V and 9 bases from J, with 11 bases between. The CDR3 loop spans 11 amino acids. Per the germline V gene, CDR1 is MNHNS and CDR2 is SASEGT. CDR3 bases: TGTGCCAGCAGCGACGGGGGGCAAGCTTTCTTT. This gives the protein CASSDGGQAFF.

The chain couples TRBV30 to TRBJ1-5; the D gene is possibly TRBD1 (5 bases). Deletions cut 1 base from V and 2 bases from J, with 18 bases between. This CDR3 contains 17 residues. The germline gives CDR1 GTSNPN, CDR2 SVGIG (reference sequence). CDR3 region: CAWSAGVGRGGNQPQHF. The CDR3 DNA reads as TGTGCCTGGAGTGCCGGGGTCGGGAGGGGTGGCAATCAGCCCCAGCATTTT.

The rearrangement links TRBV12-3 or TRBV12-4 to TRBJ1-2; TRBD1 agrees at 8 bases. This CDR3 region has 14 residues. Losses at the gene ends were 3 bases for V and 6 bases for J; bases not matched to a gene: 6. The CDR3 coding sequence is TGTGCCAGCAGTTTGGGACAGGTGAAGGATGGCTACACCTTC. Amino acid sequence: CASSLGQVKDGYTF.

The gene calls are TRBV20-1 and TRBJ1-2; D is ambiguous. V was trimmed by 5 bases and J by 1 base, leaving 8 bases between them. Germline loops: CDR1 DFQATT, CDR2 SNEGSKA (reference sequence). This CDR3 has 12 residues. Here the CDR3 reads CSAPDINYGYTF. The DNA of the CDR3 is TGCAGTGCTCCCGACATTAACTATGGCTACACCTTC.

This clonotype has just one count. The chain joins TRBV6-1 to TRBJ1-4; D call uncertain. V lost 8 bases and J 8 bases, leaving 18 bases between the germline ends. The germline gives CDR1 MNHNS, CDR2 SASEGT. The CDR3 consists of 14 residues. The CDR3 region has the DNA TGTGCCAGCCCTAGGCTGGTCGGCGCCGAAAAACTGTTTTTT. Residues: CASPRLVGAEKLFF.

This chain joins TRBV15 and TRBJ1-1; TRBD1 matches 8 bases. Trimming took 3 bases from V and 3 from J; bases not matched to a gene: 3. From germline, CDR1 is LNHNV and CDR2 YYDKDF (reference sequence). The CDR3 totals 14 residues. The CDR3 sequence: CATSSRGLDTEAFF. The CDR3 nucleotides are TGTGCCACCAGCAGCAGGGGGCTCGACACTGAAGCTTTCTTT.

This clonotype turned up a few times. The genes are TRBV7-9 and TRBJ1-2; TRBD1 aligns across 8 bases. The CDR3 length is 15 residues. Trimming cost V 4 bases and J 4 bases; bases outside gene matches: 8. The germline V gene encodes CDR1 SEHNR and CDR2 FQNEAQ (reference sequence). The CDR3 region has the DNA TGTGCCAGCAGCTACGGACAGGGATCAATCTATGGCTACACCTTC. Its translation is CASSYGQGSIYGYTF.

The V gene is TRBV19, the J gene TRBJ2-1; TRBD2 is a possible D gene (5 bases). Trimming took off 4 bases at V and 9 bases at J, with 22 bases between the two ends. Germline CDR1 is LNHDA and CDR2 is SQIVND (reference sequence). The CDR3 extends over 16 amino acids. DNA of the CDR3: TGTGCCAGTAGTACCCAGAGGGCGGAGGATTTAGGTGAGCAGTTCTTC. Translation: CASSTQRAEDLGEQFF.

The chain couples TRBV7-3 to TRBJ2-3; 9 bases fit TRBD2. From germline, CDR1 is SGHTA and CDR2 FQGTGA. With 2 bases clipped from V and 0 bases from J, the junction kept 6 bases outside the gene matches. The CDR3 spans 17 residues. In nucleotides, the CDR3 is TGTGCCAGCAGCTTAGGGCTAGCGGGGATAAGCACAGATACGCAGTATTTT. It encodes CASSLGLAGISTDTQYF.

The V gene is TRBV7-2, the J gene TRBJ2-5; 14 bases are shared with TRBD2. The germline V gene has CDR1 SGHTA and CDR2 FQGNSA. The CDR3 length is 17 residues. V gave up 2 bases and J gave up 5 bases; unmatched junction bases: 7. CDR3 sequence reads: CASSLRLAGGPRETQYF. CDR3 in DNA: TGTGCCAGCAGCTTAAGACTAGCGGGGGGGCCACGGGAGACCCAGTACTTC.

This chain uses TRBV21-1 with TRBJ1-5. TRBV21-1 is a recognized pseudogene. The length of the CDR3 is 15 residues. CDR3 DNA: TGTGCCAGCAGCAAAGGTGCGGATATCAATCAGCCCCAGCATTTT. Protein product: CASSKGADINQPQHF.

With respect to this clonotype: A read error may account for a junction end that differs from germline. The chain has TRBV5-1 and TRBJ1-4; TRBD1 agrees at 8 bases. CDR1 and CDR2 (germline): SGHRS, YFSETQ. This CDR3 contains 16 residues. The CDR3 DNA sequence: TGCGGCAGCAGGCGGACAGGGATCGCAACTAATGAAAAACTGTTTTTT. It translates to CGSRRTGIATNEKLFF.

The chain employs TRBV12-3 or TRBV12-4 and TRBJ1-5; D not certain. Trimming removed 5 bases from V and 5 bases from J, with 10 bases in between. There are 13 residues in the CDR3. This chain's CDR3 is CASSPEQYQPQHF. CDR3 bases: TGTGCCAGCAGTCCCGAGCAGTATCAGCCCCAGCATTTT.